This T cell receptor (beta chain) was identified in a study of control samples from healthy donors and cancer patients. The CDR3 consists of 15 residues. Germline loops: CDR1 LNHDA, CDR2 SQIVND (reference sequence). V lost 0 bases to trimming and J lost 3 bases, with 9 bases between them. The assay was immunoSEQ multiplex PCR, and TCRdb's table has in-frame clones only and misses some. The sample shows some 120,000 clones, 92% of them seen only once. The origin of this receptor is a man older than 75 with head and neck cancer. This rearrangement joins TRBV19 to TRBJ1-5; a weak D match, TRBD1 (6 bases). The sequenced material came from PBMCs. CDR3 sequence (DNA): TGTGCCAGTAGTATAGACCGACAGGCCAATCAGCCCCAGCATTTT. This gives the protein CASSIDRQANQPQHF.